The rows below give T cell receptor beta chains drawn from one sample of a study of blood T cells in healthy people across ages. TCRdb called the 5' RACE reads again in MiXCR, with one record for every CDR3 protein. The table has about 640,000 distinct CDR3 sequences, roughly 53% seen once. Sequenced input: blood. The receptors originated from a man in his fifties or sixties in good health. Both conserved end residues are part of each CDR3. Fields, in order: D gene, clone size, V gene, J gene, CDR3 DNA, CDR3 protein. D genes are given only for firm matches. Clone size is stated in some rows and not others, as once, few, many or a class when expanded.

.	.	TRBV7-2	TRBJ2-5	TGTGCCAGCAGCTTAACAGGGATTTCAACAGAGACCCAGTACTTC	CASSLTGISTETQYF
.	.	TRBV5-1	TRBJ2-3	TGCGCCAGCAGCCTTGACTTAGCTGCAGATACGCAGTATTTT	CASSLDLAADTQYF
TRBD2	many	TRBV2	TRBJ2-3	TGTGCCAGCAGTGGTCCAGCGGGGCAGACAGATACGCAGTATTTT	CASSGPAGQTDTQYF
.	many	TRBV29-1	TRBJ1-5	TGCAGCACACAGGAGCCCAATCAGCCCCAGCATTTT	CSTQEPNQPQHF
TRBD1	many	TRBV7-9	TRBJ2-4	TGTGCCAGCAGCTCGACAGGGGGATTAGCCAAAAACATTCAGTACTTC	CASSSTGGLAKNIQYF
TRBD1	.	TRBV27	TRBJ1-4	TGTGCCAGCAGGCAGGCGGGACAGAGGAATGAAAAACTGTTTTTT	CASRQAGQRNEKLFF
.	.	TRBV7-9	TRBJ1-5	TGTGCCAGCAGCCCTTTTGGAGGGAACAGCAATCAGCCCCAGCATTTT	CASSPFGGNSNQPQHF
.	.	TRBV9	TRBJ1-4	TGTGCCAGCAGCACAGGGTCGGGAGAAAAACTGTTTTTT	CASSTGSGEKLFF
.	few	TRBV18	TRBJ2-7	TGTGCCAGCTCACCGGAGGGAGGAGGGGACGAGCAGTACTTC	CASSPEGGGDEQYF
TRBD2	.	TRBV7-9	TRBJ2-1	TGTGCCAGCAGCTTAAGACTAGCTGCGTCCTACAATGAGCAGTTCTTC	CASSLRLAASYNEQFF
TRBD2	.	TRBV29-1	TRBJ2-5	TGCAGCGTGCAAGAGCGGGGGGGCCTTGAGACCCAGTACTTC	CSVQERGGLETQYF
TRBD2	.	TRBV28	TRBJ2-5	TGTGCCAGCAGTTTATCTAGCGGGGGGGCCTATGAGCAGTACTTC	CASSLSSGGAYEQYF